The T cell receptor beta chain under discussion was sequenced for a study of blood T cell repertoires in COVID-19. The overall study: Donors in the United States, Italy and Spain gave samples during acute or convalescent COVID-19. T cells, B-cell-depleted T cells, or PBMCs supplied cDNA or gDNA.

How the authors handled the data: Estimates of nucleated cell counts were drawn from the amplification of reference gene primers. The method was immunoSEQ multiplex PCR; TCRdb's version includes in-frame clones alone and lacks a portion of them. V, J and clone size derive from that table, while D and trimming were established from the DNA sequence. This sample has about 22,000 clones, with roughly 88% found just once. The CDR3 has 10 residues. Germline V gene data show CDR1 as MNHEY and CDR2 as SVGAGI. The ends were cut back, 8 bases at V and 5 bases at J, with 7 bases in the middle. This sequence joins TRBV6-5 and TRBJ2-7; D call uncertain. The specimen sequenced was peripheral blood. The sequence derives from an elderly man with active or convalescent COVID-19. The CDR3 DNA sequence: TGTGCCAGCTGGCTAGACGAGCAGTACTTC. It specifies CASWLDEQYF.